The next 32 T cell receptor beta chains were all read from a single sample in a study of identical twins. Each CDR3 protein gets one entry after TCRdb re-called the 5' RACE reads with MiXCR. The data hold over 600,000 distinct CDR3 sequences, with around 20% observed a single time. Separately, the same data were catalogued under a study of T cells expressing NK-cell markers.

The sequenced sample consisted of PBMCs. These receptors were collected from a woman younger than 35 in good health.

This clonotype was counted between two and nine times. The genes are TRBV12-3 or TRBV12-4 and TRBJ2-1; TRBD2 might be the D (5 bases). V was cut by 5 bases and J by 6 bases, with 17 bases left in between. This CDR3 has 15 amino acids. The CDR3 nucleotides are TGTGCCAGCAGTCCCGGGAATCATCCTGGCAATGAGCAGTTCTTC. Its translation is CASSPGNHPGNEQFF.

This chain links TRBV4-1 with TRBJ2-1; 12 bases align to TRBD2. With V trimmed by 9 bases and J by 10 bases, 13 bases remained unmatched. Germline lookup yields CDR1 MGHRA and CDR2 YSYEKL. This CDR3 region has 15 residues. DNA of the CDR3: TGCGCCAGTACCAGTCCTAGCGGGGGGGCCGCCGAGCAGTTCTTC. It is translated as CASTSPSGGAAEQFF.

In its sample, this clonotype was seen many times. This chain connects TRBV12-3 or TRBV12-4 to TRBJ2-2; TRBD2 is a possible D gene (6 bases). The CDR3 covers 16 residues. The ends were cut back, 0 bases at V and 6 bases at J, with 14 bases in the middle. For the CDR3, the DNA is TGTGCCAGCAGTTTAGCGCCCGGGAGTGTCGCCGGGGAGCTGTTTTTT. This encodes CASSLAPGSVAGELFF.

The CDR3 sequence: CSARDRGRGLASEQFF. Here the CDR3 DNA reads TGCAGTGCTAGAGATCGGGGACGGGGGCTAGCGAGTGAGCAGTTCTTC. The chain couples TRBV20-1 to TRBJ2-1; either TRBD1 or TRBD2 may fit D (6 bases each). V lost 0 bases and J lost 9, with 21 bases in between. In germline, CDR1 is DFQATT, CDR2 SNEGSKA (reference sequence). The CDR3 loop spans 16 amino acids.

This chain uses TRBV10-3 with TRBJ2-1; either TRBD1 or TRBD2 may supply D (7 bases each). The CDR3 consists of 16 residues. Germline CDR1 reads ENHRY; CDR2 reads SYGVKD. Trimming pared 10 bases from V and 0 bases from J, leaving 19 bases between. CDR3 nucleotides: TGTGCCACCCCGTCAGGGGGAGGGAGCTCCTACAATGAGCAGTTCTTC. Translated: CATPSGGGSSYNEQFF.

The table lists this clonotype with many counts. This chain connects TRBV20-1 to TRBJ2-7; 7 bases line up with TRBD2. V was pared by 0 bases and J by 5 bases, with 4 bases of the junction left unmatched. The germline V gene has CDR1 DFQATT and CDR2 SNEGSKA (reference sequence). This CDR3 spans 13 amino acids. The CDR3 is CSARDGGGNEQYF. CDR3 nucleotides: TGCAGTGCTAGAGACGGGGGAGGGAACGAGCAGTACTTC.

This clonotype was observed a few times. J is TRBJ2-7 and V is TRBV7-2; a possible D gene is TRBD2 (5 bases). The CDR3 length is 16 residues. V gave up 0 bases and J gave up 0 bases, with 12 bases separating them. Germline V gene data show CDR1 as SGHTA and CDR2 as FQGNSA. The CDR3 is CASSLAFSGNSYEQYF. DNA of the CDR3: TGTGCCAGCAGCTTAGCGTTCTCGGGGAACTCCTACGAGCAGTACTTC.

The chain joins TRBV20-1 to TRBJ2-2; D unresolved. From germline, CDR1 is DFQATT and CDR2 SNEGSKA (reference sequence). The CDR3 is 13 residues long. V was shortened by 1 base and J by 5 bases, with 8 bases between the two germline ends. CDR3 in DNA: TGCAGTGCTAGAGTCTCATTGACCGGGGAGCTGTTTTTT. Translating it yields CSARVSLTGELFF.

This chain joins TRBV20-1 and TRBJ1-2, with 9 bases lining up with TRBD1. The germline V gene has CDR1 DFQATT and CDR2 SNEGSKA (reference sequence). The ends lost 1 base at V and 6 bases at J; junction bases unmatched: 6. This CDR3 is built from 14 residues. The CDR3 spells CSARVPGQGNGYTF. The CDR3 DNA reads as TGCAGTGCTAGAGTGCCGGGACAGGGAAATGGCTACACCTTC.

This clonotype was seen a handful of times. The rearrangement links TRBV5-8 to TRBJ2-3; D is uncertain. Germline V gene lookup returns CDR1 SGHTS and CDR2 YDEGEE. The CDR3 covers 13 residues. Trimming shortened V by 6 bases and J by 1 base, and 9 bases separated the two germline ends. Written as DNA, the CDR3 is TGTGCCAGCACCCTAGTAGGCACAGATACGCAGTATTTT. It encodes CASTLVGTDTQYF.

The chain uses TRBV7-2 and TRBJ2-2, with TRBD2 matching 8 bases. V was pared by 8 bases and J by 6 bases, with 11 bases of the junction left unmatched. This CDR3 region has 15 residues. Germline V lookup: CDR1 SGHTA, CDR2 FQGNSA. The CDR3 reads CASGITGGTSGELFF. CDR3 coding DNA: TGTGCCAGCGGTATCACGGGAGGGACGTCCGGGGAGCTGTTTTTT.

The V and J genes are TRBV15 and TRBJ1-4; 9 nucleotides align to TRBD1. Unmatched junction bases numbered 13, after V lost 5 bases and J lost 6 bases. The CDR3 spans 17 residues. Germline loops: CDR1 LNHNV, CDR2 YYDKDF (reference sequence). The CDR3 sequence: CATSSPPRDRVDEKLFF. In DNA, the CDR3 is TGTGCCACCAGCTCCCCACCCCGGGACAGGGTTGATGAAAAACTGTTTTTT.

A few counts support this clonotype. The CDR3 spells CSAPGRFTRDEQFF. The CDR3, as DNA: TGCAGTGCCCCCGGACGATTTACAAGGGATGAGCAGTTCTTC. J is TRBJ2-1 and V is TRBV20-1; D ambiguous. Trimming took 6 bases from V and 8 from J, leaving 20 bases between them. This CDR3 is 14 amino acids long. The germline V gene has CDR1 DFQATT and CDR2 SNEGSKA (reference sequence).

A few counts support this clonotype. The J gene is TRBJ2-1, the V gene TRBV10-3; D is possibly TRBD1 (5 bases). The CDR3 runs 13 residues. V lost 1 base and J lost 7, with 8 bases in between. Germline V gene sequence: CDR1 ENHRY, CDR2 SYGVKD. DNA for the CDR3: TGTGCCATCAGTGAGTTCAGGGTAAATGAGCAGTTCTTC. This translates into CAISEFRVNEQFF.

This clonotype was found many times. The chain uses TRBV9 and TRBJ2-3, with D uncertain. Trimming cost V 4 bases and J 4 bases, with 13 bases left between them. Germline V lookup: CDR1 SGDLS, CDR2 YYNGEE. The CDR3 loop spans 14 amino acids. In nucleotides, the CDR3 is TGTGCCAGCAGCAAAAGGTTTAATGCAGATACGCAGTATTTT. Its translation: CASSKRFNADTQYF.

This clonotype appeared a few times. The chain recombines TRBV7-9 with TRBJ2-1; 10 bases map to TRBD1. V lost 5 bases and J lost 4; bases outside the gene matches: 5. This CDR3 region has 15 residues. Germline loops: CDR1 SEHNR, CDR2 FQNEAQ (reference sequence). The CDR3 DNA follows: TGTGCCAGCAGCATGGGACAGGGGCTTTACAATGAGCAGTTCTTC. Translated, it gives CASSMGQGLYNEQFF.

This clonotype was recorded at least ten times. The chain carries TRBV10-3 and TRBJ1-2; 7 nucleotides agree with TRBD1. The CDR3 totals 13 residues. With 6 bases clipped from V and 5 bases from J, the junction kept 6 bases outside the gene matches. The germline CDR1 and CDR2 sequences are ENHRY and SYGVKD. The DNA of the CDR3 is TGTGCCATCAGAACTACAGGGGATTATGGCTACACCTTC. Translating it yields CAIRTTGDYGYTF.

This clonotype appeared a single time. The chain employs TRBV20-1 and TRBJ1-6; D unclear. This CDR3 has 13 residues. The V end was cut by 6 bases, the J end by 3 bases, with 9 bases between. The germline CDR1 and CDR2 sequences are DFQATT and SNEGSKA (reference sequence). The CDR3 is CSAPWFYNSPLHF. The CDR3 DNA sequence: TGCAGTGCGCCGTGGTTCTATAATTCACCCCTCCACTTT.

This clonotype was counted only a few times. The V call is TRBV20-1, the J call TRBJ1-1; possible D gene TRBD1, 5 bases. Trimming took off 0 bases at V and 11 bases at J, with 19 bases between the two ends. In germline, CDR1 is DFQATT, CDR2 SNEGSKA (reference sequence). The CDR3 is 14 residues long. CDR3 nucleotide sequence: TGCAGTGCTAGAGATTATACGGGGGGGATTCGGGCTTTCTTT. It translates to CSARDYTGGIRAFF.

This clonotype was recorded a few times. CDR3 sequence (DNA): TGTGCCAGCTCACCGGATCTAAATACGGGGGAAAAACTGTTTTTT. The encoded protein is CASSPDLNTGEKLFF. The chain uses TRBV18 and TRBJ1-4; D unclear. V lost 3 bases, J lost 8 bases, and 16 bases lay in between. Per germline, CDR1 KGHSH and CDR2 LQKENI. CDR3 length: 15 residues. Supplemented by reference TRBV18 and TRBJ1-4, the full variable domain reads NAGVMQNPRHLVRRRGQEARLRCSPMKGHSHVYWYRQLPEEGLKFMVYLQKENIIDESGMPKERFSAEFPKEGPSILRIQQVVRGDSAAYFCASSPDLNTGEKLFFGSGTQLSVL.

The table lists this clonotype with many counts. The CDR3 bases are TGCAGCGTTGTAGGAGGGGTGAACGAGCAGTACTTC. It yields the protein CSVVGGVNEQYF. J is TRBJ2-7 and V is TRBV29-1; weak D call: TRBD2 (6 bases). The ends were cut back, 4 bases at V and 5 bases at J, with 12 bases in the middle. Germline V gene data show CDR1 as SQVTM and CDR2 as ANQGSEA. This CDR3 region has 12 residues.

This clonotype was counted only a few times. V usage is TRBV6-1 and J usage is TRBJ2-1; TRBD1 aligns across 11 bases. V lost 7 bases and J lost 7; bases outside the gene matches: 6. The CDR3 is made up of 14 amino acids. Per germline, CDR1 MNHNS and CDR2 SASEGT. CDR3 nucleotides: TGTGCCAGCAAGGGGACAGGGGGTAGGAATGAGCAGTTCTTC. Translating gives CASKGTGGRNEQFF.

The CDR3 protein is CASSLGTGSPEAFF. For the CDR3, the DNA is TGTGCCAGCAGCCTCGGGACAGGGAGTCCTGAAGCTTTCTTT. The chain has TRBV7-9 and TRBJ1-1; 9 nucleotides agree with TRBD1. V dropped 5 bases and J dropped 6; count of bases not matched to a gene: 7. This CDR3 comprises 14 residues. Germline values: CDR1 SEHNR, CDR2 FQNEAQ (reference sequence).

V is TRBV20-1 and J is TRBJ1-4; 12 bases agree with TRBD1. V shed 5 bases, J shed 11 bases, and the junction held 6 bases outside the gene matches. This CDR3 spans 13 amino acids. CDR1 and CDR2 (germline): DFQATT, SNEGSKA (reference sequence). CDR3 in amino acids: CSAPGQGAPKLFF. DNA of the CDR3: TGCAGTGCTCCGGGACAGGGGGCGCCGAAACTGTTTTTT.

The sample holds one count of this clonotype. The chain recombines TRBV29-1 with TRBJ2-3, with 7 nucleotides matching TRBD2. Per germline, CDR1 SQVTM and CDR2 ANQGSEA. This CDR3 contains 13 residues. The junction had 9 bases not matched to a gene; V was cut back by 6 bases and J by 6 bases. CDR3 coding DNA: TGCAGCGTAAAAGGCGGGAGTGGGGATACGCAGTATTTT. Residues: CSVKGGSGDTQYF.

The chain recombines TRBV6-2 or TRBV6-3 with TRBJ2-1; D gene uncertain. Between the trimmed V and J ends, which lost 2 bases and 9 bases, there was a span of 11 bases. The CDR3 runs to 13 residues. Per the germline V gene, CDR1 is MNHEY and CDR2 is SVGEGT. The CDR3 sequence is CASSYPPPGEQFF. CDR3 sequence (DNA): TGTGCCAGCAGTTACCCTCCGCCGGGTGAGCAGTTCTTC.

This clonotype was observed a few times. The rearrangement joins TRBV7-2 to TRBJ1-2, with a weak D call TRBD1 (5 bases). The CDR3 runs to 15 residues. Germline loops: CDR1 SGHTA, CDR2 FQGNSA. Trimming cost V 5 bases and J 3 bases, with 16 bases left between them. In DNA form, the CDR3 reads TGTGCCAGCAGCGCGAAGGCCGCGGGGGACTATGGCTACACCTTC. Encoded protein: CASSAKAAGDYGYTF.

The chain recombines TRBV6-5 with TRBJ2-5; no definite D call. Germline CDR1 and CDR2: MNHEY and SVGAGI. The CDR3 has 18 residues. The V gene lost 0 bases and the J gene lost 4 bases, with 21 bases spanning the gap. CDR3 amino acids: CASSYSKIASLGVETQYF. The CDR3, as DNA: TGTGCCAGCAGTTACTCGAAGATAGCTTCCCTAGGTGTAGAGACCCAGTACTTC.

This clonotype was counted only a few times. This chain uses TRBV10-2 with TRBJ1-4; TRBD1 is a possible D gene (5 bases). Trimming removed 4 bases from V and 2 bases from J, with 11 bases in between. Germline values: CDR1 WSHSY, CDR2 SAAADI. CDR3 size: 15 residues. The CDR3: CASSGRGRTNEKLFF. The CDR3 bases are TGCGCCAGCAGTGGAAGGGGACGGACTAATGAAAAACTGTTTTTT.

This clonotype was observed a handful of times. The chain links TRBV7-2 to TRBJ2-5; possibly TRBD2 for D (6 bases). The CDR3 spans 14 residues. Germline V lookup: CDR1 SGHTA, CDR2 FQGNSA. The germline V and J ends were trimmed by 6 bases and 5 bases, with 16 bases remaining between them. In DNA, the CDR3 is TGTGCCAGCAGTTGGAGGGGAGTGGCGGAGACCCAGTACTTC. Its protein product is CASSWRGVAETQYF. The full variable domain, with the rest looked up from reference TRBV7-2 and TRBJ2-5, is GAGVSQSPSNKVTEKGKDVELRCDPISGHTALYWYRQSLGQGLEFLIYFQGNSAPDKSGLPSDRFSAERTGGSVSTLTIQRTQQEDSAVYLCASSWRGVAETQYFGPGTRLLVL.

The rearrangement joins TRBV5-1 to TRBJ2-7, with no clear D. Trimming cost V 4 bases and J 2 bases, with 7 bases left between them. Germline assignment: CDR1 SGHRS and CDR2 YFSETQ. The CDR3 has 12 residues. This CDR3 is CASSGPTYEQYF. CDR3 DNA: TGCGCCAGCAGCGGCCCCACCTACGAGCAGTACTTC.

V is TRBV20-1 and J is TRBJ2-7; 8 bases map to TRBD2. The V gene's germline CDR1 is DFQATT and CDR2 SNEGSKA (reference sequence). This CDR3 region has 11 residues. With 6 bases clipped from V and 10 bases from J, the junction kept 8 bases outside the gene matches. CDR3 in amino acids: CSAGTSVIQYF. In DNA, the CDR3 is TGCAGTGCCGGGACTAGTGTCATACAGTACTTC.